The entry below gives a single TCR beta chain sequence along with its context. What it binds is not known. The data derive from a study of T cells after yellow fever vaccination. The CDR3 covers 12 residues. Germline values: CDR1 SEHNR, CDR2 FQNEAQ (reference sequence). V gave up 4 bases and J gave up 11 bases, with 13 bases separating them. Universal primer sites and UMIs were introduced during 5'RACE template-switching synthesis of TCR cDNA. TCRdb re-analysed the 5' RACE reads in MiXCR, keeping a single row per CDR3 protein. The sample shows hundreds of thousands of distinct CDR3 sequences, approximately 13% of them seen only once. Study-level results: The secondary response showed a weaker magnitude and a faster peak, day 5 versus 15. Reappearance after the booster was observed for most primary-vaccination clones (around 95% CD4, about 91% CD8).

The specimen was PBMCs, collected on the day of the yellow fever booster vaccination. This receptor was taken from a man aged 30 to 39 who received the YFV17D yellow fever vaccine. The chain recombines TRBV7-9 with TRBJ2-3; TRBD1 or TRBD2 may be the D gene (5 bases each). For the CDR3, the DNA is TGTGCCAGCAGCTACTCCCGGGGCCAGCAGTATTTT. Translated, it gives CASSYSRGQQYF.